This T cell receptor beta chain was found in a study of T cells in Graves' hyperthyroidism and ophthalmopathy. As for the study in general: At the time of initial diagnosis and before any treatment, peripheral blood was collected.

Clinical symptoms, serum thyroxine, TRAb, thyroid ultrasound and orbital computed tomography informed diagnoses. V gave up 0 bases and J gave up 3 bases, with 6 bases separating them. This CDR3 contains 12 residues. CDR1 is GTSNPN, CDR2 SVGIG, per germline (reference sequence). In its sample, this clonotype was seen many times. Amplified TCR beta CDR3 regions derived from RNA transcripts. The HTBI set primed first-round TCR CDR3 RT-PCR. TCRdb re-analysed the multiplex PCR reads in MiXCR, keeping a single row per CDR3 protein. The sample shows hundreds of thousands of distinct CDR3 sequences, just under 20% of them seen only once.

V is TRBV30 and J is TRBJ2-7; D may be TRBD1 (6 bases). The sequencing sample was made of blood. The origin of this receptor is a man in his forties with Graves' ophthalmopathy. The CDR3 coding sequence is TGTGCCTGGAGTGTACAGGGCTACGAGCAGTACTTC. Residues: CAWSVQGYEQYF.